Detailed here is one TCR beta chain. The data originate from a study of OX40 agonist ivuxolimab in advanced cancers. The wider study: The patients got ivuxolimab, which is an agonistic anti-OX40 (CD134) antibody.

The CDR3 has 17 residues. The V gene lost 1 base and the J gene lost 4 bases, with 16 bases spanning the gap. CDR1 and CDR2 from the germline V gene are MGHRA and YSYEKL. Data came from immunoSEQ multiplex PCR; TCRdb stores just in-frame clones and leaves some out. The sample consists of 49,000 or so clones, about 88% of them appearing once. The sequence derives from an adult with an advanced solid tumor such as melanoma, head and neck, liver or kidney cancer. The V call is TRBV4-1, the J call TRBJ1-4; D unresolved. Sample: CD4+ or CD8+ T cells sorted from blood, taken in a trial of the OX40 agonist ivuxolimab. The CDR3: CASSQVGLRALNEKLFF. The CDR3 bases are TGCGCCAGCAGCCAAGTGGGGTTGAGGGCCCTTAATGAAAAACTGTTTTTT.